The rows below give T cell receptor beta chains drawn from one sample of a study of siplizumab effects on memory and regulatory T cells. Sequencing was performed with immunoSEQ multiplex PCR; in TCRdb, only in-frame clones are kept and a portion is missing. Of some 99,000 clones listed, just over 90% are singletons. Sequenced: Tregs sorted from blood. The receptors derive from a human donor in good health. CDR3s include the opening cysteine and the closing phenylalanine or tryptophan.

V gene	J gene	CDR3 protein
TRBV6-5	TRBJ1-6	CASSPTGLNSPLHF
TRBV5-1	TRBJ2-3	CASSPGDLVTDTQYF
TRBV2	TRBJ1-2	CASSSGQGRGNYGYTF
TRBV7-9	TRBJ2-3	CASRSGRRNTQYF
TRBV2	TRBJ2-7	CATGADPYEQYF
TRBV5-1	TRBJ2-3	CASSSGTASSTDTQYF
TRBV6-6	TRBJ1-2	CASSNRGPGYTF
TRBV2	TRBJ1-3	CASSEAIWEGQSNAGNTIYF
TRBV2	TRBJ2-2	CASSEWAGGPGELFF
TRBV30	TRBJ1-3	CAWSRLTSGNTIYF
TRBV19	TRBJ1-5	CASSIQGLGGQPQHF
TRBV30	TRBJ1-1	CAWSLRTEAFF
TRBV18	TRBJ2-7	CASSGKDTSYEQYF
TRBV7-2	TRBJ2-4	CASSLGGRGVGIQYF
TRBV25-1	TRBJ1-3	CASSEYVSGNTIYF
TRBV18	TRBJ1-4	CASSPGNEKLFF
TRBV18	TRBJ1-2	CASSPTAQGGGYTF
TRBV5-1	TRBJ2-7	CASSLGPGQGYEQYF
TRBV7-9	TRBJ2-5	CASSFRTGGYQETQYF
TRBV6-1	TRBJ1-2	CASSEGGYGYTF
TRBV6-1	TRBJ2-7	CASDRQGTSYEQYF
TRBV20-1	TRBJ1-2	CSAREVRGYTF
TRBV19	TRBJ2-1	CASGDNLSGRYNEQFF
TRBV27	TRBJ1-1	CASGLQWNTEAFF
TRBV7-3	TRBJ2-7	CASSLDSGIYEQYF
TRBV5-4	TRBJ2-1	CASSSRGPYNEQFF
TRBV5-1	-	CASSLNRGGETQYF
TRBV30	TRBJ2-7	CAWSTRTSGSPSHEQYF
TRBV19	TRBJ1-3	CASSIAGPRSSGNTIYF
TRBV7-9	TRBJ1-2	CASSIQGDYGYTF
TRBV5-4	TRBJ2-7	CASSWVGAYEQYF
TRBV29-1	TRBJ2-1	CSAQRYNEQFF
TRBV6-5	TRBJ1-1	CASSYSRGTEAFF
TRBV9	TRBJ2-1	CASSVGTANNEQFF
TRBV10-3	TRBJ2-2	CASGRNTGELFF
TRBV10-3	TRBJ2-7	CAISRDRDYEQYF
TRBV19	TRBJ1-1	CASSMEAGGIEAFF
TRBV29-1	TRBJ2-7	CSVFIGGSGYEQYF
TRBV5-1	TRBJ2-5	CASSSLTGGKTQYF
TRBV20-1	TRBJ2-5	CSGGAGETQYF
TRBV7-6	TRBJ2-7	CASSNRQGPGEQYF
TRBV12-5	TRBJ1-6	CASGTGQGSSPLHF
TRBV9	TRBJ2-7	CASSVGGQGSYEQYF
TRBV6-4	TRBJ1-1	CASRRRTDIPTEAFF
TRBV6-6	TRBJ1-3	CASSYPPAGGNTIYF
TRBV5-6	TRBJ2-7	CASSLDRYEQYF
TRBV6-1	TRBJ1-4	CATAVGTNNEKLFF
TRBV6-1	TRBJ1-5	CASSALGQGASNQPQHF
TRBV18	TRBJ2-5	CASSSQETQYF
TRBV7-9	TRBJ2-3	CASSLGGRDPDTQYF
TRBV7-9	TRBJ1-5	CASSKAGGSSVKQPQHF
TRBV6-4	TRBJ2-2	CASSKRGSTGELFF
TRBV5-6	TRBJ2-7	CASSLGTYEQYF
TRBV27	TRBJ2-3	CASRGLAGGEDTQYF